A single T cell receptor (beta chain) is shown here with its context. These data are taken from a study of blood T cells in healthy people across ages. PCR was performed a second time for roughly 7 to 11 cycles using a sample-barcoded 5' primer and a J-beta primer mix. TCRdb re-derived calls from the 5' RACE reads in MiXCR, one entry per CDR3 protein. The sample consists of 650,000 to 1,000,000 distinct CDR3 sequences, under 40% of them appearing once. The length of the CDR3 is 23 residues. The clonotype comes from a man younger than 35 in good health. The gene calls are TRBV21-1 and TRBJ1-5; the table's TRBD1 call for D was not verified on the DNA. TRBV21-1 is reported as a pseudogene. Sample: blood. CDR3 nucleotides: TGTGCCAGCAACAAAAAAATCTCTCGTTATCCATCGGGGCGCGGAACGAGCAATCAGCCCCAGCATTTT. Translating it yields CASNKKISRYPSGRGTSNQPQHF.